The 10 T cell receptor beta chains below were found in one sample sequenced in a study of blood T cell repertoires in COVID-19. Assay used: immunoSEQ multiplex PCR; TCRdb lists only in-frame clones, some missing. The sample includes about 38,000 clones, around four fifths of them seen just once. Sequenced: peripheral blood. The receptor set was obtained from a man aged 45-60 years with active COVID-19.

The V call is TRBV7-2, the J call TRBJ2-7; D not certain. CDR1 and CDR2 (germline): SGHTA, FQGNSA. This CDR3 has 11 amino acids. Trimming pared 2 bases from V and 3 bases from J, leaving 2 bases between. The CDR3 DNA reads TGTGCCAGCAGCTTACGCTACGAGCAGTACTTC. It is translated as CASSLRYEQYF.

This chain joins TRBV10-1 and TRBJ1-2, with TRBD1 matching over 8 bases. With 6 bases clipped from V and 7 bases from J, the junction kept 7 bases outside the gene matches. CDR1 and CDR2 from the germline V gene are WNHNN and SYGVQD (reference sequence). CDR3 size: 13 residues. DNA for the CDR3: TGCGCCAGCAGAGCCTCAGGGGGCTCTGGCTACACCTTC. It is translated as CASRASGGSGYTF.

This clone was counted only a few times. DNA for the CDR3: TGCGCCAGCAGCTTGACAGGGGGTTTCTCCTACGAGCAGTACTTC. The encoded protein is CASSLTGGFSYEQYF. The chain carries TRBV5-1 and TRBJ2-7, with 8 bases that match TRBD1. Unmatched junction bases numbered 3, after V lost 1 base and J lost 0 bases. There are 15 residues in the CDR3. Germline V CDR1 and CDR2: SGHRS, YFSETQ.

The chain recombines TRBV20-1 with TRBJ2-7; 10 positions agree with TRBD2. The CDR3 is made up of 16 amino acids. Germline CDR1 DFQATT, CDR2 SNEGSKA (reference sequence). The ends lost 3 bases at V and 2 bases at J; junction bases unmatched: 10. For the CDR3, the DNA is TGCAGTGCTAGTTTTTTTCGGACTAGCGGTACCTACGAGCAGTACTTC. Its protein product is CSASFFRTSGTYEQYF.

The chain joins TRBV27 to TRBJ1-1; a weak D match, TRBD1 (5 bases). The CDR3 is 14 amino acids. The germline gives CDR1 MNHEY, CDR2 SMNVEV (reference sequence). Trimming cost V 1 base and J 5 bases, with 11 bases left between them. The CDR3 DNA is TGTGCCAGCAGTTTATGGGGCAGAGCTACTGAAGCTTTCTTT. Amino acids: CASSLWGRATEAFF.

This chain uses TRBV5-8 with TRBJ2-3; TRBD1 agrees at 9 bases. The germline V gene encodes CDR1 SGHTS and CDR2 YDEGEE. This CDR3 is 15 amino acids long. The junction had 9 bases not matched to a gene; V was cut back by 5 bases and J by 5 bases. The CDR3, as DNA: TGTGCCAGCAGACGCGGACAGGGGAGTAAAGATACGCAGTATTTT. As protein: CASRRGQGSKDTQYF.

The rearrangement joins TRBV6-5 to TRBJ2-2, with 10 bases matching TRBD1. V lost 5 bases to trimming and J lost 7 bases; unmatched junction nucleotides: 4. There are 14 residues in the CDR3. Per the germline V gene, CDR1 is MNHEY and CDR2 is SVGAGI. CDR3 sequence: CASSRQGAGGELFF. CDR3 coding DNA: TGTGCCAGCAGTCGACAGGGGGCCGGCGGGGAGCTGTTTTTT.

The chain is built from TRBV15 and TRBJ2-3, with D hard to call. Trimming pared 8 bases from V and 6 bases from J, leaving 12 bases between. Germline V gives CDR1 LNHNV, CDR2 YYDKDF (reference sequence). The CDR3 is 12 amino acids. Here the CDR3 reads CATAQWSDTQYF. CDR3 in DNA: TGTGCCACCGCACAGTGGTCTGATACGCAGTATTTT. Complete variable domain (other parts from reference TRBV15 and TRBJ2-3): DAMVIQNPRYQVTQFGKPVTLSCSQTLNHNVMYWYQQKSSQAPKLLFHYYDKDFNNEADTPDNFQSRRPNTSFCFLDIRSPGLGDTAMYLCATAQWSDTQYFGPGTRLTVL.

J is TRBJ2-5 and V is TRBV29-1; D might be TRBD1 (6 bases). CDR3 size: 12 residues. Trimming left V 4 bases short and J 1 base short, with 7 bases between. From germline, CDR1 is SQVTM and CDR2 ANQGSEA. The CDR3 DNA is TGCAGCGTTGGGACAGTCCAAGAGACCCAGTACTTC. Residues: CSVGTVQETQYF.

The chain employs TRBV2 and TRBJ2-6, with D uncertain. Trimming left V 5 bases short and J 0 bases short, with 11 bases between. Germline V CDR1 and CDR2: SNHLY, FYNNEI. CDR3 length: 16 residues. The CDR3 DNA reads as TGTGCCAGCAGTCCGCGACTCTTCTCTGGGGCCAACGTCCTGACTTTC. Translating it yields CASSPRLFSGANVLTF.